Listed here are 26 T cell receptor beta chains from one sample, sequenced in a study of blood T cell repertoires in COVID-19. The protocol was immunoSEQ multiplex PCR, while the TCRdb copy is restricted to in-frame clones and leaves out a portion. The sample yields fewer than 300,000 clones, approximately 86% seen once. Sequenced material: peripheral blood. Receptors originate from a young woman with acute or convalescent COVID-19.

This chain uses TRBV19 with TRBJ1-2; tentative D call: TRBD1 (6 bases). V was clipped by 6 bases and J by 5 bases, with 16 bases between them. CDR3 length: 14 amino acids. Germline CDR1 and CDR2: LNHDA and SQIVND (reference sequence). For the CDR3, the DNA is TGTGCCAGTAGAAATAACCAGGGGTGGTATGGCTACACCTTC. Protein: CASRNNQGWYGYTF. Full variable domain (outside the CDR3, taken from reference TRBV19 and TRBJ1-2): DGGITQSPKYLFRKEGQNVTLSCEQNLNHDAMYWYRQDPGQGLRLIYYSQIVNDFQKGDIAEGYSVSREKKESFPLTVTSAQKNPTAFYLCASRNNQGWYGYTFGSGTRLTVV.

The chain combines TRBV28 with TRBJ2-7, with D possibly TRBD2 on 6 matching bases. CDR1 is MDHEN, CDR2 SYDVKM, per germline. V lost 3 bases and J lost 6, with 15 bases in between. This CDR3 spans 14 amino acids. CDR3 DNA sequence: TGTGCCAGCAGTTTCGGCGGGGAAAGCACCGAGCAGTACTTC. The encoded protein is CASSFGGESTEQYF.

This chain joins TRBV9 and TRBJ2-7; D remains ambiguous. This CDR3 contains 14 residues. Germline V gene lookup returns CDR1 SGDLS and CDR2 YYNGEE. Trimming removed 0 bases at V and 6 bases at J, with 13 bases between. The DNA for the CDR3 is TGTGCCAGCAGCGTAGGTGGAGTCTCGAGCGAGCAGTACTTC. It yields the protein CASSVGGVSSEQYF. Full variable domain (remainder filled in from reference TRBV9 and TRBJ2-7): DSGVTQTPKHLITATGQRVTLRCSPRSGDLSVYWYQQSLDQGLQFLIQYYNGEERAKGNILERFSAQQFPDLHSELNLSSLELGDSALYFCASSVGGVSSEQYFGPGTRLTVT.

The CDR3 loop reads CASSLPGTGVYGYTF. Written as DNA, the CDR3 is TGTGCCAGCAGCCTCCCCGGGACAGGGGTCTATGGCTACACCTTC. The rearrangement uses TRBV3-1 (or the pseudogene TRBV3-2) and TRBJ1-2; 10 bases match TRBD1. Germline V CDR1 and CDR2: LGHDT, YNNKEL (reference sequence). CDR3 length: 15 residues. J lost 4 bases, V lost 4 bases, and 6 bases had no gene match.

CDR3 bases: TGTGCCAGCAGCGTAGGTGGAGGGGGCGCATATAATTCACCCCTCCACTTT. Its translation is CASSVGGGGAYNSPLHF. The chain uses TRBV9 and TRBJ1-6, with 7 bases lining up with TRBD1. Losses at the gene ends were 0 bases for V and 4 bases for J; bases not matched to a gene: 7. The germline CDR1 and CDR2 sequences are SGDLS and YYNGEE. The CDR3 extends over 17 amino acids.

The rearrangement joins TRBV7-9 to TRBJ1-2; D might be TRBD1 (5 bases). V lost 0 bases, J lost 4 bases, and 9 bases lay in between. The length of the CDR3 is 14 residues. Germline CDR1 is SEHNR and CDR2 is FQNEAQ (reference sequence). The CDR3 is CASSLARGPYGYTF. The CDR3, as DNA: TGTGCCAGCAGCTTAGCGCGGGGACCCTATGGCTACACCTTC.

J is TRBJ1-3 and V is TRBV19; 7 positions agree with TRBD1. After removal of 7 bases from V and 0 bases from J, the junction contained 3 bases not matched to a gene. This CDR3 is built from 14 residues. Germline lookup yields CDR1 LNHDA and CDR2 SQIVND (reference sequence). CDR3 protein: CASTNRGSGNTIYF. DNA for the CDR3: TGTGCCAGTACCAACAGGGGCTCTGGAAACACCATATATTTT.

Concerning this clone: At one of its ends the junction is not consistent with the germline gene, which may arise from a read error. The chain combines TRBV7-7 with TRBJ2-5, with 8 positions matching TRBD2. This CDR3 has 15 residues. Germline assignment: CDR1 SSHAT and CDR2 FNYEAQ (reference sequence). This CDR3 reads CASSPRGGAKETQYF. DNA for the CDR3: TGTGCTAGCAGCCCCCGGGGGGGGGCCAAAGAGACCCAGTACTTC.

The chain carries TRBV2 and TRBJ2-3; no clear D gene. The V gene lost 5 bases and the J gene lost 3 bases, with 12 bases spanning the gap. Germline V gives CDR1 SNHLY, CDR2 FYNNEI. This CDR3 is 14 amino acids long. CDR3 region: CASSRIIRTDTQYF. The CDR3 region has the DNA TGTGCCAGCAGTCGTATCATTCGGACAGATACGCAGTATTTT.

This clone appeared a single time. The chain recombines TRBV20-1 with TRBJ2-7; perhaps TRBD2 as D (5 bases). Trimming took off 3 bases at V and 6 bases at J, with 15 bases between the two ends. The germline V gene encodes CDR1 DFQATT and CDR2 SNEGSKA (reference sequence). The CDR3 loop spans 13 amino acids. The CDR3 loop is CSASLRTVGEQYF. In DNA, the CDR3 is TGCAGTGCTAGTCTTCGGACTGTCGGCGAGCAGTACTTC.

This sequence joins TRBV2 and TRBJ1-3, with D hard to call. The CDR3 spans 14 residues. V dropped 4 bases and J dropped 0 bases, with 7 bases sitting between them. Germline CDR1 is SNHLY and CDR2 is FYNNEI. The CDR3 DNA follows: TGTGCCAGCAGTGCTGACAACTCTGGAAACACCATATATTTT. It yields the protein CASSADNSGNTIYF.

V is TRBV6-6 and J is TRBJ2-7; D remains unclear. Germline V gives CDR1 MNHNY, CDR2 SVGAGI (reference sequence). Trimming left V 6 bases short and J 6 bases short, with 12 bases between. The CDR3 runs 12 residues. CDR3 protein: CASSRVVSEQYF. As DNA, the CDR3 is TGTGCCAGCAGCCGCGTGGTTAGCGAGCAGTACTTC.

The CDR3 DNA reads as TGTACCAGCAGCCCAGGCTGGCTCGTAAAGACCCAGTACTTC. The encoded protein is CTSSPGWLVKTQYF. The rearrangement links TRBV7-2 to TRBJ2-5; D not resolved. CDR3 length equals 14 residues. Per the germline V gene, CDR1 is SGHTA and CDR2 is FQGNSA. The V end lost 5 bases, the J end lost 6 bases, and 16 bases lay between the germline ends.

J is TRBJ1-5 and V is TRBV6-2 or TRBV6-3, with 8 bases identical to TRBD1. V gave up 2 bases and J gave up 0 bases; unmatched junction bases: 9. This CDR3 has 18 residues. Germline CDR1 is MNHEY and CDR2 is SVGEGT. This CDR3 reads CASSYPAGGVSSNQPQHF. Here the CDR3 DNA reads TGTGCCAGCAGTTACCCGGCAGGGGGCGTAAGTAGCAATCAGCCCCAGCATTTT.

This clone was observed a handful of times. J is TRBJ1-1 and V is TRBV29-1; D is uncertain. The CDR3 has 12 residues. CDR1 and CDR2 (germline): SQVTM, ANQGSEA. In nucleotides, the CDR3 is TGCAGTTACCTAGGCGTGAACACTGAAGCTTTCTTT. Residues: CSYLGVNTEAFF.

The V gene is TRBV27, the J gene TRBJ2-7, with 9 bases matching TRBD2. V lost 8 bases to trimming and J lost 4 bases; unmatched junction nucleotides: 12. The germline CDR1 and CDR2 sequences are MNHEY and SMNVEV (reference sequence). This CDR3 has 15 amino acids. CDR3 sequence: CASAPLAGGRYEQYF. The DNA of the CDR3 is TGTGCCAGCGCCCCCCTCGCGGGAGGGAGATACGAGCAGTACTTC.

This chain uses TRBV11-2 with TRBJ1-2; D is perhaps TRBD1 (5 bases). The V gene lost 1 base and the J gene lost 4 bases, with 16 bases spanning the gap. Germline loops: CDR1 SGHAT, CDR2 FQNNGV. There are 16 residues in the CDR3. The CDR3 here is CASSLAATEKVYGYTF. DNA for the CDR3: TGTGCCAGCAGCTTAGCGGCGACAGAGAAGGTCTATGGCTACACCTTC.

The DNA of the CDR3 is TGTGCCAGCAGTCCGGACAGGGACTATGGCTACACCTTC. This gives the protein CASSPDRDYGYTF. V is TRBV6-5 and J is TRBJ1-2, with TRBD1 matching over 8 bases. Trimming took 5 bases from V and 3 from J; bases not matched to a gene: 2. The CDR3 runs to 13 residues. Germline V gene lookup returns CDR1 MNHEY and CDR2 SVGAGI.

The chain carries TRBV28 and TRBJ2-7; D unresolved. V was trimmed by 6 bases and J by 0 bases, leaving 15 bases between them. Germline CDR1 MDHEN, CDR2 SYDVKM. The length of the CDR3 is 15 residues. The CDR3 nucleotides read TGTGCCAGCAGCCCCCCAGGTGATCTCTCCTACGAGCAGTACTTC. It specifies CASSPPGDLSYEQYF.

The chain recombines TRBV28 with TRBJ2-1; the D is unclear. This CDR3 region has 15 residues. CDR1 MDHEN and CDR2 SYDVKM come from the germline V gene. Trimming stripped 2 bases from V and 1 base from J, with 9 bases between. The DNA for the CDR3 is TGTGCCAGCAGTTTAGGGCCGAGATCCTACAATGAGCAGTTCTTC. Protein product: CASSLGPRSYNEQFF.

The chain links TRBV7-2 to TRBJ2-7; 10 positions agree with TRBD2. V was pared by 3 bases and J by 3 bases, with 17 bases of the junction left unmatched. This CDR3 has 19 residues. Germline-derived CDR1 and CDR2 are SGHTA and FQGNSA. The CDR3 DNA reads TGTGCCAGCAGCTTTAAACCTTCCGGGACTAGCGAGAAATACTACGAGCAGTACTTC. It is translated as CASSFKPSGTSEKYYEQYF.

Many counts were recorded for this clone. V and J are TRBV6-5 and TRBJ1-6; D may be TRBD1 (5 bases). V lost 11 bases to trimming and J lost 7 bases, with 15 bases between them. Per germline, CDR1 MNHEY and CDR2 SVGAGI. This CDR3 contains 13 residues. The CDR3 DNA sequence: TGTGCCGCGATGACCAGGGCCAATTCACCCCTCCACTTT. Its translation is CAAMTRANSPLHF.

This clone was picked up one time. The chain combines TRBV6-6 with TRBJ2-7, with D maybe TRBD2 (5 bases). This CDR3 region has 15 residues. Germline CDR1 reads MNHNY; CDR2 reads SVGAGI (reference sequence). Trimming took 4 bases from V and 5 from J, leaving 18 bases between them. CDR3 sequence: CASSFGQPGNHEQYF. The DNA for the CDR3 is TGTGCCAGCAGTTTTGGGCAGCCGGGGAACCACGAGCAGTACTTC.

The CDR3 region is CASKQGTSGSGETQYF. DNA for the CDR3: TGTGCCAGTAAACAGGGGACTAGCGGGAGCGGAGAGACCCAGTACTTC. The rearrangement links TRBV19 to TRBJ2-5, with 14 positions matching TRBD2. CDR1 is LNHDA and CDR2 is SQIVND in the germline V gene (reference sequence). The J segment lost 4 bases and the V segment lost 7 bases, leaving 8 bases of the junction unmatched. The CDR3 extends over 16 amino acids.

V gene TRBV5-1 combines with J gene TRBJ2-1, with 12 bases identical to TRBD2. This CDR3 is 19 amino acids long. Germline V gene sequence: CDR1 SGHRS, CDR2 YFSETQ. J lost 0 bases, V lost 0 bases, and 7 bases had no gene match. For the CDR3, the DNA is TGCGCCAGCAGCTTGGAGGCTAGCGGGAGGGCGAGCTCCTACAATGAGCAGTTCTTC. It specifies CASSLEASGRASSYNEQFF.

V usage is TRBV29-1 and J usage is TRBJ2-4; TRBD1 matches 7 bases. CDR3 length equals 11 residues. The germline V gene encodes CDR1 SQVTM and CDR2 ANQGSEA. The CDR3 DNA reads TGCATGGGGACAGTACAAAACATTCAGTACTTC. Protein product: CMGTVQNIQYF. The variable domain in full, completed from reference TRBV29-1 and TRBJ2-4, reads SAVISQKPSRDICQRGTSLTIQCQVDSQVTMMFWYRQQPGQSLTLIATANQGSEATYESGFVIDKFPISRPNLTFSTLTVSNMSPEDSSIYLCMGTVQNIQYFGAGTRLSVL.